This T cell receptor (beta chain) was observed in a study of blood T cell repertoires in COVID-19. For the study at large: COVID-19 samples from acute and convalescent phases originated in the United States, Italy and Spain. The analysed material was cDNA or gDNA that came from T cells, B-cell-depleted T cells, or PBMCs.

The germline CDR1 and CDR2 sequences are MGHRA and YSYEKL. The CDR3 covers 14 residues. V gave up 11 bases and J gave up 0 bases, with 13 bases separating them. Source study methods: Reference gene primer amplification gave nucleated cell count estimates. Measured with immunoSEQ multiplex PCR; TCRdb has only the in-frame clones, and not every one. V, J and clone size are taken as reported in that table, and D and trimming were inferred from the DNA itself. Of roughly 90,000 clones in the sample, 89% were seen once. The origin of this receptor is a man between 45 and 60 years old with acute or convalescent COVID-19. The chain joins TRBV4-1 to TRBJ2-2; D possibly corresponds to TRBD2 (6 bases). The sequenced material came from peripheral blood. The CDR3: CAAGGEANTGELFF. As DNA, the CDR3 is TGCGCCGCCGGCGGGGAGGCGAACACCGGGGAGCTGTTTTTT.